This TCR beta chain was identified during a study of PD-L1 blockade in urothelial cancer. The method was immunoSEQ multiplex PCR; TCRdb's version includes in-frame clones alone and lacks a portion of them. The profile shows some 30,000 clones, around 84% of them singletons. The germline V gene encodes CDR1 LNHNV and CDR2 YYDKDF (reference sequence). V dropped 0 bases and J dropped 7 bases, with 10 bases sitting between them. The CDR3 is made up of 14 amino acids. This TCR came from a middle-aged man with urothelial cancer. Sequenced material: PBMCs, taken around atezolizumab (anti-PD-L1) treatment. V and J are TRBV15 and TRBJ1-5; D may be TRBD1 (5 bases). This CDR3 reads CATSRDPRGQPQHF. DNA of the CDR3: TGTGCCACCAGCAGAGATCCACGGGGGCAGCCCCAGCATTTT.